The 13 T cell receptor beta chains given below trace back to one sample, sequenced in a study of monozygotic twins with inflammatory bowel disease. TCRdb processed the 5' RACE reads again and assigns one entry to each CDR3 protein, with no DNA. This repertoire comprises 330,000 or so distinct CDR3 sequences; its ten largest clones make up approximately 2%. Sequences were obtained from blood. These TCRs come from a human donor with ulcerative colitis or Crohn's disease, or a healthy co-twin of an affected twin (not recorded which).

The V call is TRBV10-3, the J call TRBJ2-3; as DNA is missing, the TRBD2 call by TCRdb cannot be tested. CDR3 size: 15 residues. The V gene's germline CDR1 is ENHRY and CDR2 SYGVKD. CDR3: CAISPYSGNTDTQYF.

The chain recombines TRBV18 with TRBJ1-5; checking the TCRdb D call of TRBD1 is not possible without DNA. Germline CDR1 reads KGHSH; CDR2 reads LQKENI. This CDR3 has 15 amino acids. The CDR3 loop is CASSPVRGEGQPQHF.

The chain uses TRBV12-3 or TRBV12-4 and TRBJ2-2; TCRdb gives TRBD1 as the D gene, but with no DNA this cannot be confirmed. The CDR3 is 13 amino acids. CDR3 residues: CASTPDGGGELFF.

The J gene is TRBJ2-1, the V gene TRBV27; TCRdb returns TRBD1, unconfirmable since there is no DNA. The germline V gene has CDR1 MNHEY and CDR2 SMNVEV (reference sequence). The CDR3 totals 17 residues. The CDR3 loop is CASSLWGHLHSYNEQFF.

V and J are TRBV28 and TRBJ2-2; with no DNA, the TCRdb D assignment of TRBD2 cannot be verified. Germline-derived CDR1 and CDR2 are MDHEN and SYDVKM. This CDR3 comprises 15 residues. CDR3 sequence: CASSFPLAGAGELFF.

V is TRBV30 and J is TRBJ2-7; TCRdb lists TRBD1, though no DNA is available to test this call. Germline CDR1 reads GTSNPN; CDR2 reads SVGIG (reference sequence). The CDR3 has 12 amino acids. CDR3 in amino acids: CAWSGGGYEQYF.

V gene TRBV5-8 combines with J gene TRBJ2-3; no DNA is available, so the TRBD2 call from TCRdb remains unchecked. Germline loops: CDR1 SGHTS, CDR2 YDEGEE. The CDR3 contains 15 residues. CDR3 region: CASSLGLAGVDTQYF.

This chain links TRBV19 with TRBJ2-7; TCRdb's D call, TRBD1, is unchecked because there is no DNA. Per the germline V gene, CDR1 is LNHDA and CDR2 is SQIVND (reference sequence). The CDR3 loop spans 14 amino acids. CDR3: CASRTSSGGYEQYF. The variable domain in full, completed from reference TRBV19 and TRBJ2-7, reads DGGITQSPKYLFRKEGQNVTLSCEQNLNHDAMYWYRQDPGQGLRLIYYSQIVNDFQKGDIAEGYSVSREKKESFPLTVTSAQKNPTAFYLCASRTSSGGYEQYFGPGTRLTVT.

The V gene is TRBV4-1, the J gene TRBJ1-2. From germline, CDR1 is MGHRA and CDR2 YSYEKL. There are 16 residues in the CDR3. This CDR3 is CASSQDRRQGNNGYTF.

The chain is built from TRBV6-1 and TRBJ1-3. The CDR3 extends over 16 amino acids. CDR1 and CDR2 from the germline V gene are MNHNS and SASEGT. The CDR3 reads CASSRGRQSSGNTIYF.

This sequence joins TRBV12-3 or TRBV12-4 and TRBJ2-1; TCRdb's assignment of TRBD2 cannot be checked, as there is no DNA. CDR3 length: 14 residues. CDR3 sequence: CASSPGTKEALLFF.

The CDR3 loop reads CASSRTGSPDNYGYTF. This rearrangement joins TRBV19 to TRBJ1-2; no DNA is available, so the TRBD1 call from TCRdb remains unchecked. The CDR3 has 16 residues. Germline V gives CDR1 LNHDA, CDR2 SQIVND (reference sequence). Full variable domain (remainder filled in from reference TRBV19 and TRBJ1-2): DGGITQSPKYLFRKEGQNVTLSCEQNLNHDAMYWYRQDPGQGLRLIYYSQIVNDFQKGDIAEGYSVSREKKESFPLTVTSAQKNPTAFYLCASSRTGSPDNYGYTFGSGTRLTVV.

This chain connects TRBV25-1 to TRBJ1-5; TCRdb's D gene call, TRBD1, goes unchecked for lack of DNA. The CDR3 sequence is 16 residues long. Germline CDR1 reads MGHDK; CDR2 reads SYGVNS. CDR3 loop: CASSERGGPTNQPQHF. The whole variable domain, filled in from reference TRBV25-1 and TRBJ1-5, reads EADIYQTPRYLVIGTGKKITLECSQTMGHDKMYWYQQDPGMELHLIHYSYGVNSTEKGDLSSESTVSRIRTEHFPLTLESARPSHTSQYLCASSERGGPTNQPQHFGDGTRLSIL.